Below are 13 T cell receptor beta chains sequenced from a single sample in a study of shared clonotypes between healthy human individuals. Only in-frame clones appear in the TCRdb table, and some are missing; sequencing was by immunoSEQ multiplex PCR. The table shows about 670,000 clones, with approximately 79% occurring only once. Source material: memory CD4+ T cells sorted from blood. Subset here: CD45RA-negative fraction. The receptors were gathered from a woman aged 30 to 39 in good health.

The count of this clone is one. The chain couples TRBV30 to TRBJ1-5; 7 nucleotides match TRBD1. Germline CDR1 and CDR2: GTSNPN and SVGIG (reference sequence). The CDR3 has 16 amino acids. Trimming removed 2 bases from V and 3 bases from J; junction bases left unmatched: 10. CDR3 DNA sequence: TGTGCCTGGAGTACCAGGGGGTGGGCCCCCAATCAGCCCCAGCATTTT. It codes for CAWSTRGWAPNQPQHF.

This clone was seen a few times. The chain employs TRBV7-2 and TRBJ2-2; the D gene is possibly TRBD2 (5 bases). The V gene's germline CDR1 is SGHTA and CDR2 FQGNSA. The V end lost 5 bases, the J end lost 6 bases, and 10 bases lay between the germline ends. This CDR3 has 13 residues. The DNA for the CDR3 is TGTGCCAGCAGCGAAGACTACTCCGGGGAGCTGTTTTTT. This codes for CASSEDYSGELFF. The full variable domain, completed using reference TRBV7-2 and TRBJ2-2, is GAGVSQSPSNKVTEKGKDVELRCDPISGHTALYWYRQSLGQGLEFLIYFQGNSAPDKSGLPSDRFSAERTGGSVSTLTIQRTQQEDSAVYLCASSEDYSGELFFGEGSRLTVL.

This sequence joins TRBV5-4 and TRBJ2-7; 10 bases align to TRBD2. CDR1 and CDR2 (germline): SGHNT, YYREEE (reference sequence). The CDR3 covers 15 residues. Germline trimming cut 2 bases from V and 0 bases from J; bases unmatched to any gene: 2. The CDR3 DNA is TGTGCCAGCAGCTTTAGCGGGAGGTTCTCCTACGAGCAGTACTTC. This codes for CASSFSGRFSYEQYF.

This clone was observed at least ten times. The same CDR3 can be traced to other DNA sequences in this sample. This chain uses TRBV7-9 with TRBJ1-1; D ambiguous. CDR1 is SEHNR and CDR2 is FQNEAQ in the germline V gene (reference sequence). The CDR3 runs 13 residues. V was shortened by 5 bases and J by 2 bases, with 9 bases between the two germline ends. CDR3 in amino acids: CASSRTGNTEAFF. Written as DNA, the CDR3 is TGTGCCAGCAGCCGCACGGGCAACACTGAAGCTTTCTTT.

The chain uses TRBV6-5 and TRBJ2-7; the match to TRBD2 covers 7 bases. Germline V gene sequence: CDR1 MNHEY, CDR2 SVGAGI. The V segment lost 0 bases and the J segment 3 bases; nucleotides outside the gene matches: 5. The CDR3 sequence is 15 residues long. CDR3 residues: CASSYSWAGDYEQYF. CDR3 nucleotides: TGTGCCAGCAGTTACTCCTGGGCGGGAGACTACGAGCAGTACTTC.

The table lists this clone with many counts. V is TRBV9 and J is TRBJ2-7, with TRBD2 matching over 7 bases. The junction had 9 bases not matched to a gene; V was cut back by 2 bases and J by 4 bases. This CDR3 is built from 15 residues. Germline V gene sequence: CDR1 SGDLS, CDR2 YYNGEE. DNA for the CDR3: TGTGCCAGCAGCGTTGGGGGGGAGACCATTTACGAGCAGTACTTC. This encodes CASSVGGETIYEQYF.

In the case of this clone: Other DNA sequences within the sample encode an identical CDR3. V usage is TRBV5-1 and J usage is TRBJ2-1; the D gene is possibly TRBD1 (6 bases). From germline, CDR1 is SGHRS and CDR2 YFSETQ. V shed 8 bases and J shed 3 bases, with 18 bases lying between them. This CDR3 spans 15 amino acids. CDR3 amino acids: CASSKDSSGYNEQFF. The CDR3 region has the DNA TGCGCCAGTTCCAAGGACAGCAGTGGCTACAATGAGCAGTTCTTC.

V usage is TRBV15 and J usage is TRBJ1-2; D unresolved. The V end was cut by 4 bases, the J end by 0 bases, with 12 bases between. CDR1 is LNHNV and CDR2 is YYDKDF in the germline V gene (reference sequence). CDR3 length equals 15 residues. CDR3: CATSTGTKANYGYTF. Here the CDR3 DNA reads TGTGCCACCAGCACGGGAACCAAAGCTAACTATGGCTACACCTTC.

CDR3 sequence (DNA): TGTGCCAGCGGGGACTCGGGCACAGATACGCAGTATTTT. Translation: CASGDSGTDTQYF. This chain uses TRBV7-2 with TRBJ2-3; TRBD2 might be the D (6 bases). Germline V gives CDR1 SGHTA, CDR2 FQGNSA. This CDR3 spans 13 amino acids. V lost 8 bases, J lost 1 base, and 10 bases lay in between.

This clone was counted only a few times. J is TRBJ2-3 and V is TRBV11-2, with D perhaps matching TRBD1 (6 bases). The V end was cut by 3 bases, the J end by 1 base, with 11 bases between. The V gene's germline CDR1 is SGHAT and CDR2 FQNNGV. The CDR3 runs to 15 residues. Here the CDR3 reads CASSFTGLGTDTQYF. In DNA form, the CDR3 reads TGTGCCAGCAGCTTTACAGGGTTGGGCACAGATACGCAGTATTTT.

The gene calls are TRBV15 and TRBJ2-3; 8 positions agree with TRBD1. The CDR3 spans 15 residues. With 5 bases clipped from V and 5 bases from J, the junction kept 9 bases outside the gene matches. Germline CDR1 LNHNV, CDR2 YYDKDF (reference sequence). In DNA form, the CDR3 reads TGTGCCACCAGCTCCGCTGTAACAGGGGGAGATACGCAGTATTTT. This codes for CATSSAVTGGDTQYF.

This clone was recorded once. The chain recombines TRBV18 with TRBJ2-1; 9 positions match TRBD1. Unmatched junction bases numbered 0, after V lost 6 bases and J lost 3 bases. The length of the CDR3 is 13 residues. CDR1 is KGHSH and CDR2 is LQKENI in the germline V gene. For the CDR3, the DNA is TGTGCCAGCTCGGGACAGGGCTACAATGAGCAGTTCTTC. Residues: CASSGQGYNEQFF. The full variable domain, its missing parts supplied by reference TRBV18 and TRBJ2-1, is NAGVMQNPRHLVRRRGQEARLRCSPMKGHSHVYWYRQLPEEGLKFMVYLQKENIIDESGMPKERFSAEFPKEGPSILRIQQVVRGDSAAYFCASSGQGYNEQFFGPGTRLTVL.

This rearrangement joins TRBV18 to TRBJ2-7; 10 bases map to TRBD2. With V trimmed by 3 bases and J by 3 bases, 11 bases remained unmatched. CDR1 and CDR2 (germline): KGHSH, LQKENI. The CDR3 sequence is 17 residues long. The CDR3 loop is CASSPTLGASGSYEQYF. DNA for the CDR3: TGTGCCAGCTCACCTACCCTGGGGGCTAGCGGGAGCTACGAGCAGTACTTC.